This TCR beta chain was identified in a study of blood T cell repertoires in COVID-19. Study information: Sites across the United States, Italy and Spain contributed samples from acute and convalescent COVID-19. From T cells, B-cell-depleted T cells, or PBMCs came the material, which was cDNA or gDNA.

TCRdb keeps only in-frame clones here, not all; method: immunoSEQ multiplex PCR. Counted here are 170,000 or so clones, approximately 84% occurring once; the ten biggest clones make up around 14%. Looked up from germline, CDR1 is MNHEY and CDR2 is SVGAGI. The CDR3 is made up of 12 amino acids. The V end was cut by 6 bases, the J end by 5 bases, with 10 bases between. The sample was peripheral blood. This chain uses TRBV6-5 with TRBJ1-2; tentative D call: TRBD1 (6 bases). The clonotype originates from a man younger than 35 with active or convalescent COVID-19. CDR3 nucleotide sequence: TGTGCCAGCAGCCCCGGACAGTATGGCTACACCTTC. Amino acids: CASSPGQYGYTF.